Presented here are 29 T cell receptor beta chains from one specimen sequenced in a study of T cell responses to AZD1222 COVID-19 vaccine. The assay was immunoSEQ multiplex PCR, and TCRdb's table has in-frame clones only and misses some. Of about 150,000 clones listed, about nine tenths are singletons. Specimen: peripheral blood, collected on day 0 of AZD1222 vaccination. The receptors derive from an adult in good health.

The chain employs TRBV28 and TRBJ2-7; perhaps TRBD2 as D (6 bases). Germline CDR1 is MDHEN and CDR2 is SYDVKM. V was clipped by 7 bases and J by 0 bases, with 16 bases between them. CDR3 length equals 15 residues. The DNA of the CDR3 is TGTGCCAGCACCTCCGGGGGAGCCCTCTCCTACGAGCAGTACTTC. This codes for CASTSGGALSYEQYF. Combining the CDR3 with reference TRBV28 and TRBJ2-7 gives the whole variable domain DVKVTQSSRYLVKRTGEKVFLECVQDMDHENMFWYRQDPGLGLRLIYFSYDVKMKEKGDIPEGYSVSREKKERFSLILESASTNQTSMYLCASTSGGALSYEQYFGPGTRLTVT.

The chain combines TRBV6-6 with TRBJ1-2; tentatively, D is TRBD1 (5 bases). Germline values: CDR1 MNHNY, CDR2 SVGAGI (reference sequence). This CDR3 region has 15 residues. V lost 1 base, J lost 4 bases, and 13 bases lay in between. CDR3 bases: TGTGCCAGCAGTTACTTTGGGGGAGCATCCTATGGCTACACCTTC. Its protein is CASSYFGGASYGYTF.

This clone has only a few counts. For the CDR3, the DNA is TGCGCCAGCAGCCAAGAAAGGGCACGAGATACGCAGTATTTT. This codes for CASSQERARDTQYF. The V gene is TRBV4-3, the J gene TRBJ2-3; no clear D. From germline, CDR1 is LGHNA and CDR2 YSLEER. Trimming removed 0 bases at V and 5 bases at J, with 9 bases between. The CDR3 length is 14 residues.

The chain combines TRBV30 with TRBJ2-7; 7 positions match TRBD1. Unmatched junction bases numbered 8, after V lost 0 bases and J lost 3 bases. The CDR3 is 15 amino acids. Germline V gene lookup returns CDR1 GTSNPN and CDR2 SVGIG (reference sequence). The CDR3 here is CAWSVPGQAVYEQYF. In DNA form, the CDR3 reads TGTGCCTGGAGTGTACCCGGACAGGCGGTCTACGAGCAGTACTTC.

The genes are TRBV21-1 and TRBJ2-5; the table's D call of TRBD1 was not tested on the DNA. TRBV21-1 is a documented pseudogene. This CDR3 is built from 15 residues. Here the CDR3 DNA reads TGTGCCAGCAGCTCCGAGGACAGGGGGCTAGAGACCCAGTACTTC. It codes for CASSSEDRGLETQYF.

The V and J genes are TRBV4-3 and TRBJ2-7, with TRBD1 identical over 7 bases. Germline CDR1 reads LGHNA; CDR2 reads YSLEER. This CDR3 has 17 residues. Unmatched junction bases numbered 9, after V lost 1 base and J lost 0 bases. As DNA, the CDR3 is TGCGCCAGCAGCCAAGGTCGGATGGGACAGAACTCCTACGAGCAGTACTTC. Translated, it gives CASSQGRMGQNSYEQYF.

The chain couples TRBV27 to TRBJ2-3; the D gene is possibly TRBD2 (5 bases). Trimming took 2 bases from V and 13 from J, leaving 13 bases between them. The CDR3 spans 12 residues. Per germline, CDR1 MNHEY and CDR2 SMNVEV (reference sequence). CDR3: CASSLEGRGEYF. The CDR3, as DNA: TGTGCCAGCAGTTTAGAGGGCCGGGGTGAGTATTTT.

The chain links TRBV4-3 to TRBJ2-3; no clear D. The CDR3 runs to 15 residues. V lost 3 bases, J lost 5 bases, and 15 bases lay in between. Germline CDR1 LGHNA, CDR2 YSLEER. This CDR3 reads CASSQRTDLQDTQYF. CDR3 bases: TGCGCCAGCAGCCAGCGGACGGACCTACAAGATACGCAGTATTTT.

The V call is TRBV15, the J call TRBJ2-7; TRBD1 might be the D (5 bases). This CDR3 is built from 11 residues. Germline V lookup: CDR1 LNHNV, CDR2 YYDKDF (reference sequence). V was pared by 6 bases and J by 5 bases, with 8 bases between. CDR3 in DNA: TGTGCCACCAGTTCAGGGAACGAGCAGTACTTC. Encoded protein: CATSSGNEQYF. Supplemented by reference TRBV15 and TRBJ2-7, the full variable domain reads DAMVIQNPRYQVTQFGKPVTLSCSQTLNHNVMYWYQQKSSQAPKLLFHYYDKDFNNEADTPDNFQSRRPNTSFCFLDIRSPGLGDTAMYLCATSSGNEQYFGPGTRLTVT.

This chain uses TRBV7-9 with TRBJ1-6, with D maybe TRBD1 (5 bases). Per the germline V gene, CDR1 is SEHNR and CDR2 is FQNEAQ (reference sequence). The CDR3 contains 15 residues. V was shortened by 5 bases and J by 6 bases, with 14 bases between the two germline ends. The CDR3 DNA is TGTGCCAGCAGCGCAGGGCCCGGTGGTAATTCACCCCTCCACTTT. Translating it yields CASSAGPGGNSPLHF.

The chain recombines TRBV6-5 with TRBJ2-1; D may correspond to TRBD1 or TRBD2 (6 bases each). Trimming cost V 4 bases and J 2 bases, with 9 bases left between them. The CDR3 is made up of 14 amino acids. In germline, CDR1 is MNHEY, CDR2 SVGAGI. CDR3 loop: CASSSGGPYNEQFF. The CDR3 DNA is TGTGCCAGCAGTTCCGGGGGCCCCTACAATGAGCAGTTCTTC.

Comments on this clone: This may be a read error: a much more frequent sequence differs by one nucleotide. The CDR3 protein is CARSGQGANTGELFF. The CDR3 nucleotides read TGCGCCCGCAGTGGACAGGGGGCGAACACCGGGGAGCTGTTTTTT. The V gene is TRBV10-1, the J gene TRBJ2-2; 10 positions agree with TRBD1. The CDR3 extends over 15 amino acids. The germline V gene encodes CDR1 WNHNN and CDR2 SYGVQD (reference sequence).

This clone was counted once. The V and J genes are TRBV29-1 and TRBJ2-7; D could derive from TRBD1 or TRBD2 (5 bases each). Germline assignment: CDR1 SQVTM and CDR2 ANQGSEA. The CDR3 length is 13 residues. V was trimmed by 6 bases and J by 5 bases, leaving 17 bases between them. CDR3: CSVRVGLDHEQYF. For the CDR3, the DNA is TGCAGCGTCAGGGTAGGACTTGACCACGAGCAGTACTTC.

The CDR3 spells CASSQDRVAYTF. In DNA, the CDR3 is TGCGCCAGCAGCCAAGATAGGGTGGCCTACACCTTC. The chain couples TRBV4-1 to TRBJ1-2; D uncertain. Germline CDR1 reads MGHRA; CDR2 reads YSYEKL. This CDR3 is built from 12 residues. V was clipped by 0 bases and J by 10 bases, with 9 bases between them.

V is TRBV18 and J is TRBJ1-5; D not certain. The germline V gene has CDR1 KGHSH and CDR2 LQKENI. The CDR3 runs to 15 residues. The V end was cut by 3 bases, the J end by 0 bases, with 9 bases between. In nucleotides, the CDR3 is TGTGCCAGCTCACCGCGGTTGGATAGCAATCAGCCCCAGCATTTT. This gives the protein CASSPRLDSNQPQHF.

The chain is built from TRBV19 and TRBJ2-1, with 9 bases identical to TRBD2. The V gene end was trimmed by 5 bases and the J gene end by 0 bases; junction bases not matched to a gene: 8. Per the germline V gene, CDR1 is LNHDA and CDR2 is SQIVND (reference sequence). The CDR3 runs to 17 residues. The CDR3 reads CASSSLSGGPSYNEQFF. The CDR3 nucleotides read TGTGCCAGTAGTTCCCTTAGCGGGGGCCCCTCCTACAATGAGCAGTTCTTC.

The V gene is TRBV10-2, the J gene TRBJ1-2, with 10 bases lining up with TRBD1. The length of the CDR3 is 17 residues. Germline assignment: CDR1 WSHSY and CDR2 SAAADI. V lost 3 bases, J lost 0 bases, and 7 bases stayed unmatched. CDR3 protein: CASSDPTGGPTNYGYTF. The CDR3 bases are TGCGCCAGCAGTGACCCGACAGGGGGCCCGACTAACTATGGCTACACCTTC.

The CDR3 DNA reads TGTGCCAGTAGTAGAAACCAGGGGACCTACGAGCAGTACTTC. Residues: CASSRNQGTYEQYF. The chain is built from TRBV19 and TRBJ2-7; D is possibly TRBD1 (6 bases). The germline V gene encodes CDR1 LNHDA and CDR2 SQIVND (reference sequence). V lost 4 bases, J lost 2 bases, and 12 bases lay in between. The CDR3 spans 14 residues.

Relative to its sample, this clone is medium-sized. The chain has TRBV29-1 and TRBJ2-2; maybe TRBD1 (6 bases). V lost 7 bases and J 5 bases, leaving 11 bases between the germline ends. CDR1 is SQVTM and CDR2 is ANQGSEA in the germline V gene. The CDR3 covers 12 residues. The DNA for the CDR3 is TGCAGCGCCGGAGGACAGACCGGGGAGCTGTTTTTT. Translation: CSAGGQTGELFF.

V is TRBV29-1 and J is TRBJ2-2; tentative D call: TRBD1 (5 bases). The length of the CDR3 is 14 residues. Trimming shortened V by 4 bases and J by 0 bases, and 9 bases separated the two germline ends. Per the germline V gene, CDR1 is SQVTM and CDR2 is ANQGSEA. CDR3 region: CSVGGVPNTGELFF. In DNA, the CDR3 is TGCAGCGTTGGGGGCGTCCCGAACACCGGGGAGCTGTTTTTT.

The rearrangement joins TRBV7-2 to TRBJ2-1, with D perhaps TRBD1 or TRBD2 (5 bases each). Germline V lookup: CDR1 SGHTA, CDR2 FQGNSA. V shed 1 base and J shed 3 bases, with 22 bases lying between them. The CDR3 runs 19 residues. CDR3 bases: TGTGCCAGCAGCTTAGTAGGGCAGGGCCTACCCGGACTCTACAATGAGCAGTTCTTC. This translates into CASSLVGQGLPGLYNEQFF.

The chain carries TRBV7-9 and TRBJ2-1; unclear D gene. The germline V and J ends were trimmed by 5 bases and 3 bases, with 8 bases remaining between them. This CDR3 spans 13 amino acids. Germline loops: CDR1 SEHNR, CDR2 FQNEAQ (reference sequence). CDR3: CASSPHHYNEQFF. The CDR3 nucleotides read TGTGCCAGCAGCCCGCACCACTACAATGAGCAGTTCTTC.

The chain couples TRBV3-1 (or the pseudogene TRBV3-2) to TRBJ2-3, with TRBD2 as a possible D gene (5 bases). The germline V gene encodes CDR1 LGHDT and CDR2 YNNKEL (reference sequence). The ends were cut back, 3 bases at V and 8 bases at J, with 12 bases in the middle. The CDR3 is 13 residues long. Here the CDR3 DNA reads TGTGCCAGCAGCCAGGTGATTGGAGGTACGCAGTATTTT. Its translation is CASSQVIGGTQYF.

In nucleotides, the CDR3 is TGTGCCAGCAGCCTGTTTACGGGACAGGCCCATCCAGCCTACGAGCAGTACTTC. Its translation: CASSLFTGQAHPAYEQYF. V and J are TRBV5-8 and TRBJ2-7; the match to TRBD1 covers 8 bases. V gave up 4 bases and J gave up 2 bases; unmatched junction bases: 17. This CDR3 has 18 amino acids. CDR1 is SGHTS and CDR2 is YDEGEE in the germline V gene. Full variable domain (rest looked up from reference TRBV5-8 and TRBJ2-7): EAGVTQSPTHLIKTRGQQATLRCSPISGHTSVYWYQQALGLGLQFLLWYDEGEERNRGNFPPRFSGRQFPNYSSELNVNALELEDSALYLCASSLFTGQAHPAYEQYFGPGTRLTVT.

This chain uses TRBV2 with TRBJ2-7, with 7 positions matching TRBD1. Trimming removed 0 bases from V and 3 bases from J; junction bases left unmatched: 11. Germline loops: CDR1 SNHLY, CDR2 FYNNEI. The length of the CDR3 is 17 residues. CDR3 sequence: CASSEAALLTGIYEQYF. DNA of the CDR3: TGTGCCAGCAGTGAAGCGGCCCTCCTGACAGGGATCTACGAGCAGTACTTC. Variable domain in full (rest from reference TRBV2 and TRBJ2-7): EPEVTQTPSHQVTQMGQEVILRCVPISNHLYFYWYRQILGQKVEFLVSFYNNEISEKSEIFDDQFSVERPDGSNFTLKIRSTKLEDSAMYFCASSEAALLTGIYEQYFGPGTRLTVT.

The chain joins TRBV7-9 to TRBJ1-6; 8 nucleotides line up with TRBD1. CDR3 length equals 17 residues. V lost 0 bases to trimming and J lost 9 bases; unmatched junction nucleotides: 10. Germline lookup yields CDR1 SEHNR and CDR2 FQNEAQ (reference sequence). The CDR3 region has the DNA TGTGCCAGCAGCTTAGCCGGACAGGGACTTCGGCCTTCACCCCTCCACTTT. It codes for CASSLAGQGLRPSPLHF.

The CDR3 spells CAWELGAGYTF. The CDR3 DNA reads as TGTGCCTGGGAACTAGGAGCTGGCTACACCTTC. This rearrangement joins TRBV30 to TRBJ1-2; no definite D call. The CDR3 has 11 amino acids. Trimming stripped 5 bases from V and 7 bases from J, with 11 bases between. The germline V gene encodes CDR1 GTSNPN and CDR2 SVGIG (reference sequence).

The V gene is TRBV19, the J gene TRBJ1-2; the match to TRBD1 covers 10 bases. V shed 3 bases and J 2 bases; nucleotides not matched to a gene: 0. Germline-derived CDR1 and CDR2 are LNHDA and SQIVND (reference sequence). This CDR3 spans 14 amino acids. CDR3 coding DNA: TGTGCCAGTAGTATGGGACAGGGGAACTATGGCTACACCTTC. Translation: CASSMGQGNYGYTF.

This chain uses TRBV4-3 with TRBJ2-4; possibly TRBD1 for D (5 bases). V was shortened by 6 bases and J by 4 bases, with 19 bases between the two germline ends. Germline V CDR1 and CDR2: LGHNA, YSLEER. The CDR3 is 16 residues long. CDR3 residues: CASSPSDSLPKNIQYF. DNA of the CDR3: TGCGCCAGCAGTCCCAGTGACAGCTTGCCGAAAAACATTCAGTACTTC.